This T cell receptor (beta chain) is drawn from a study of shared clonotypes between healthy human individuals. About the research overall: The study used three CD4 naive, three CD4 memory, two CD8 naive and one CD8 memory plate per donor.

Naive CD8 cells, CD45RO-negative and positively selected for CCR7, excluded terminally differentiated effector memory CD45RA+ cells. Of note for this clone: Its specificity is unknown.

Findings and limits, study-wide: The authors sampled blood alone, and tissue repertoires likely differ.

For each subset, genomic DNA was distributed in equal portions over several immunoSEQ plates. Under the authors' procedure: Filtering of immunoSEQ junctional sequences could not match full-length read filtering. TCRdb keeps only in-frame clones here, not all; method: immunoSEQ multiplex PCR. V and J calls and clone size are given by that table; D and trimming were obtained from the DNA. The table has approximately 2,200,000 clones, about 93% seen once; the top ten hold roughly 1.8%. Germline V gene sequence: CDR1 SGHTA, CDR2 FQGNSA. Trimming took off 8 bases at V and 10 bases at J, with 18 bases between the two ends. This CDR3 region has 12 residues.

Input material: naive CD8+ T cells from PBMCs. The chain combines TRBV7-2 with TRBJ2-7; D is unclear. The receptor was derived from a man aged 18 to 30 in good health. Some clones in this sample may be carry-over from other donors' samples. The DNA for the CDR3 is TGTGCCAGCTCTCCAAGAGAACCAGGCCAGTACTTC. It translates to CASSPREPGQYF.